The 15 T cell receptor beta chains below were found in one sample sequenced in a study of cytomegalovirus exposure and HLA in healthy donors. PCR employed 60 Vbeta and 13 Jbeta primers. Profiling relied on immunoSEQ multiplex PCR, and the TCRdb table lists in-frame clones only, not all of them. The sample has around 180,000 clones, 65% to 80% seen once; the top ten hold around 0.74%. The specimen was PBMCs. The receptors stem from a middle-aged woman in good health and CMV-seronegative.

V gene TRBV9 combines with J gene TRBJ1-1; 10 bases agree with TRBD1. Germline loops: CDR1 SGDLS, CDR2 YYNGEE. Trimming at V came to 5 bases and at J to 3 bases, leaving 10 bases not matched to a gene. The CDR3 has 16 amino acids. CDR3 bases: TGTGCCAGCAGTGCCGGGACAGGGGCAGGGTACACTGAAGCTTTCTTT. Translating it yields CASSAGTGAGYTEAFF.

The chain uses TRBV7-2 and TRBJ1-2, with D perhaps matching TRBD1 (5 bases). The length of the CDR3 is 17 residues. Germline V gene lookup returns CDR1 SGHTA and CDR2 FQGNSA. Trimming removed 5 bases at V and 4 bases at J, with 23 bases between. This CDR3 is CASSVRFPQGVLYGYTF. CDR3 coding DNA: TGTGCCAGCAGCGTTAGGTTCCCGCAGGGCGTTCTCTATGGCTACACCTTC.

The genes are TRBV11-3 and TRBJ2-3; 9 positions match TRBD2. V shed 5 bases and J 0 bases; nucleotides not matched to a gene: 6. The germline gives CDR1 SGHNT, CDR2 YENEEA. The CDR3 consists of 16 residues. The chain's CDR3 is CASSPGLAGSTDTQYF. The CDR3 bases are TGTGCCAGCAGCCCCGGGCTAGCGGGAAGCACAGATACGCAGTATTTT.

J is TRBJ2-1 and V is TRBV5-4; 9 bases map to TRBD2. The CDR3 runs 17 residues. Trimming removed 0 bases from V and 3 bases from J; junction bases left unmatched: 7. Germline CDR1 and CDR2: SGHNT and YYREEE (reference sequence). CDR3 region: CASSLGRLAAYYNEQFF. Written as DNA, the CDR3 is TGTGCCAGCAGCTTGGGGAGACTAGCGGCCTACTACAATGAGCAGTTCTTC.

V usage is TRBV5-6 and J usage is TRBJ1-2; 9 nucleotides match TRBD1. Germline V gene data show CDR1 as SGHDT and CDR2 as YYEEEE. There are 15 residues in the CDR3. V trimming: 2 bases; J trimming: 2 bases; junction bases outside the gene matches: 4. The CDR3 sequence is CASSLHGQGNYGYTF. In DNA, the CDR3 is TGTGCCAGCAGCTTACACGGACAGGGGAACTATGGCTACACCTTC. Looking up the rest from reference TRBV5-6 and TRBJ1-2 gives the full variable domain: DAGVTQSPTHLIKTRGQQVTLRCSPKSGHDTVSWYQQALGQGPQFIFQYYEEEERQRGNFPDRFSGHQFPNYSSELNVNALLLGDSALYLCASSLHGQGNYGYTFGSGTRLTVV.

On this clone itself: Other DNA sequences of this sample code for an identical CDR3. The V gene is TRBV7-8, the J gene TRBJ2-1; 11 positions match TRBD1. CDR3 size: 16 residues. Germline V gene sequence: CDR1 SGHVS, CDR2 FQNEAQ. V trimming: 3 bases; J trimming: 1 base; junction bases outside the gene matches: 2. The CDR3, as DNA: TGTGCCAGCAGCTTGGGGGACAGGGGGTCCTACAATGAGCAGTTCTTC. Its translation: CASSLGDRGSYNEQFF.

This rearrangement joins TRBV11-2 to TRBJ1-1; D gene ambiguous. V lost 7 bases to trimming and J lost 5 bases, with 11 bases between them. There are 12 residues in the CDR3. Germline CDR1 and CDR2: SGHAT and FQNNGV. The CDR3 spells CASTNSGTEAFF. DNA for the CDR3: TGTGCCAGCACCAATAGCGGGACTGAAGCTTTCTTT.

V gene TRBV7-2 combines with J gene TRBJ1-3; TRBD1 aligns across 9 bases. V was pared by 5 bases and J by 6 bases, with 8 bases of the junction left unmatched. The CDR3 sequence is 15 residues long. CDR1 is SGHTA and CDR2 is FQGNSA in the germline V gene. The CDR3, as DNA: TGTGCCAGCAGCACGCACAGGGGGCTCGTAAACACCATATATTTT. This encodes CASSTHRGLVNTIYF.

V and J are TRBV6-1 and TRBJ1-2; TRBD1 matches 10 bases. V was clipped by 7 bases and J by 6 bases; unmatched bases: 11. The CDR3 extends over 15 amino acids. Germline V gene sequence: CDR1 MNHNS, CDR2 SASEGT. CDR3 sequence: CASNVATGGLDGYTF. DNA for the CDR3: TGTGCCAGCAACGTTGCGACAGGGGGCTTGGATGGCTACACCTTC.

The gene calls are TRBV5-1 and TRBJ1-3; 11 bases match TRBD1. V was clipped by 1 base and J by 0 bases; unmatched bases: 9. The CDR3 loop spans 19 amino acids. The V gene's germline CDR1 is SGHRS and CDR2 YFSETQ. The CDR3 loop reads CASSLLGQGAHSSGNTIYF. The CDR3 DNA sequence: TGCGCCAGCAGCTTGTTAGGACAGGGGGCCCATTCCTCTGGAAACACCATATATTTT.

This clone was observed a single time. The J gene is TRBJ1-1, the V gene TRBV10-3, with D perhaps TRBD1 (6 bases). The CDR3 totals 14 residues. Germline V lookup: CDR1 ENHRY, CDR2 SYGVKD. The V and J ends lost 5 bases and 0 bases respectively, with 10 bases between them. Written as DNA, the CDR3 is TGTGCCATCAGTACCGGGACACTGAACACTGAAGCTTTCTTT. This codes for CAISTGTLNTEAFF.

This clone has more than one count but fewer than ten. Written as DNA, the CDR3 is TGTGCCAGCAGCTCTAACAGGGTGAACACTGAAGCTTTCTTT. Its protein is CASSSNRVNTEAFF. The V and J genes are TRBV7-2 and TRBJ1-1; tentatively, D is TRBD1 (6 bases). V lost 4 bases to trimming and J lost 0 bases, with 9 bases between them. Germline V lookup: CDR1 SGHTA, CDR2 FQGNSA. This CDR3 has 14 amino acids. Based on the CDR3 plus reference TRBV7-2 and TRBJ1-1, the full variable domain is GAGVSQSPSNKVTEKGKDVELRCDPISGHTALYWYRQSLGQGLEFLIYFQGNSAPDKSGLPSDRFSAERTGGSVSTLTIQRTQQEDSAVYLCASSSNRVNTEAFFGQGTRLTVV.

CDR3 DNA: TGTGCCAGCAGTCCCGTCGGCGGCGGGAGAGGAGAGACCCAGTACTTC. Protein sequence: CASSPVGGGRGETQYF. The rearrangement uses TRBV28 and TRBJ2-5, with 7 nucleotides matching TRBD2. CDR1 is MDHEN and CDR2 is SYDVKM in the germline V gene. V was clipped by 5 bases and J by 4 bases; unmatched bases: 13. This CDR3 has 16 residues.

The chain combines TRBV6-1 with TRBJ1-1; D gene unclear. V was cut by 6 bases and J by 1 base, with 9 bases left in between. Germline V gene data show CDR1 as MNHNS and CDR2 as SASEGT. This CDR3 has 13 residues. The CDR3 loop reads CASRRGRNTEAFF. Here the CDR3 DNA reads TGTGCCAGCAGGAGAGGGAGGAACACTGAAGCTTTCTTT.

The chain couples TRBV9 to TRBJ2-3; D is ambiguous. The ends were cut back, 0 bases at V and 0 bases at J, with 8 bases in the middle. The CDR3 spans 15 residues. Germline CDR1 reads SGDLS; CDR2 reads YYNGEE. The CDR3 coding sequence is TGTGCCAGCAGCGTAGGGGCCCCTAGCACAGATACGCAGTATTTT. Translating gives CASSVGAPSTDTQYF.